A single count supports the clone carrying this TCR beta chain. This record comes from a study of control samples from healthy donors and cancer patients. Only in-frame clones appear in the TCRdb table, and some are missing; sequencing was by immunoSEQ multiplex PCR. This sample has 110,000 or so clones, with approximately 90% found just once. Trimming at V came to 1 base and at J to 5 bases, leaving 0 bases not matched to a gene. In germline, CDR1 is LGHNT, CDR2 FRNRAP. CDR3 length: 13 residues. The rearrangement joins TRBV12-5 to TRBJ2-5, with 8 bases matching TRBD2. This receptor was identified in a woman in her fifties or sixties in good health. Sequencing was done on a sample of blood. The CDR3 sequence is CASGLGGRETQYF. For the CDR3, the DNA is TGTGCTAGTGGTTTGGGCGGGAGGGAGACCCAGTACTTC.